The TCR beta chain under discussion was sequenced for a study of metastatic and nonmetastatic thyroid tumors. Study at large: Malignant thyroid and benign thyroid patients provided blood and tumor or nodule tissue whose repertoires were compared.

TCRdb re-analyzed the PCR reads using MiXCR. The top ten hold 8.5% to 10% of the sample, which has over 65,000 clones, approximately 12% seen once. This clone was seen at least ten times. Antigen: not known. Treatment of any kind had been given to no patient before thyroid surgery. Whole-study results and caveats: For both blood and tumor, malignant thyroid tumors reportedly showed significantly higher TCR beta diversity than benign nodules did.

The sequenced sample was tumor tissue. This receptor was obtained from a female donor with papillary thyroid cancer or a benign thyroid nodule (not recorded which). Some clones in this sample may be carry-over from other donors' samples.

The CDR3 protein is CASSRGLAEAFF. CDR3 coding DNA: TGTGCCAGCAGCAGAGGTTTGGCTGAAGCTTTCTTT. V is TRBV6-2 or TRBV6-3 and J is TRBJ1-1; the D is unclear. V was cut by 6 bases and J by 6 bases, with 11 bases left in between. The CDR3 runs 12 residues. From germline, CDR1 is MNHEY and CDR2 SVGEGT.